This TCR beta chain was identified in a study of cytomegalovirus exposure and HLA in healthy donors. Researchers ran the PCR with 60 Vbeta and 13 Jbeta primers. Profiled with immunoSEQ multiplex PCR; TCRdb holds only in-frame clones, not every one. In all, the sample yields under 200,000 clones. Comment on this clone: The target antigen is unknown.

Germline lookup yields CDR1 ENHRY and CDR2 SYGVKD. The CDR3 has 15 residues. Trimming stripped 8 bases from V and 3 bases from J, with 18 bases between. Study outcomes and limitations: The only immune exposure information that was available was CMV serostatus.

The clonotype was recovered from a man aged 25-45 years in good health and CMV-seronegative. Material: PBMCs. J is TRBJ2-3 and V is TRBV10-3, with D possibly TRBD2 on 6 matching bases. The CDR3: CAISAGLAETDTQYF. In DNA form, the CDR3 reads TGTGCCATCTCCGCGGGGCTAGCAGAGACAGATACGCAGTATTTT.